The rows below give T cell receptor beta chains drawn from one sample of a study of response to subunit inactivated influenza vaccine. TCRdb reprocessed the RT-PCR reads via MiXCR and lists one record per CDR3 protein. The sample carries around 600,000 distinct CDR3 sequences, approximately 11% recorded once. Another study also made use of these data, one on T cells expressing NK-cell markers.

Sequenced material: PBMCs from blood, taken on the day of vaccination. These TCRs come from a man between 50 and 59 years old who received an inactivated influenza vaccine. Both conserved end residues are trimmed from each CDR3. Fields, in order: D gene, J gene, V gene, CDR3 length, CDR3 protein. A D gene is named only where the DNA matches it firmly.

>TRBD2|TRBJ2-3|TRBV11-2|13
ASSLANGGADTQY
>.|TRBJ2-7|TRBV9|13
ASSVDPGSPYEQY
>TRBD1|TRBJ2-3|TRBV12-3/TRBV12-4|14
ASSFDRGRVTDTQY
>.|TRBJ2-1|TRBV6-6|10
ASSYRTHVGF
>TRBD2|TRBJ2-1|TRBV4-3|16
ASSQVGRAGGTYNEQF
>.|TRBJ1-6|TRBV20-1|14
SARPITGTDNSPLH
>TRBD2|TRBJ2-1|TRBV28|12
ASTSSGSYNEQF
>.|TRBJ2-3|TRBV5-1|16
ASSWNTLGLSRADTQY
>.|TRBJ2-1|TRBV10-3|13
AITSSTDNYNEQF
>TRBD1|TRBJ1-6|TRBV10-3|10
AIGGTGAALH